These 17 T cell receptor beta chains were sequenced from one sample in a study of long-term antiretroviral therapy in people with HIV. At survey level, the immunoSEQ assay was run in its v3.0 version. Clones were sequenced by immunoSEQ multiplex PCR, and TCRdb holds only the in-frame ones, with some missing. The profile shows about 20,000 clones, approximately 72% of them singletons. The sequences come from unsorted PBMCs, collected 0.3 years after starting antiretroviral therapy. These receptors were collected from a woman aged 50 to 65 with HIV.

This clone was seen a handful of times. The chain carries TRBV4-2 and TRBJ2-7; D remains unclear. Germline CDR1 reads LGHNA; CDR2 reads YNFKEQ. The CDR3 runs 11 residues. Trimming took 2 bases from V and 3 from J, leaving 2 bases between them. The CDR3 reads CASSQIYEQYV. The DNA for the CDR3 is TGTGCCAGCAGCCAAATCTACGAGCAGTACGTC.

V usage is TRBV2 and J usage is TRBJ2-5; D call uncertain. CDR3 length: 14 residues. Germline V lookup: CDR1 SNHLY, CDR2 FYNNEI. V was shortened by 4 bases and J by 0 bases, with 9 bases between the two germline ends. The DNA of the CDR3 is TGTGCCAGCAGTGGTGAAGGGTACCAAGAGACCCAGTACTTC. Protein sequence: CASSGEGYQETQYF.

This clone was counted a single time. This chain connects TRBV6-5 to TRBJ1-1; D is ambiguous. The CDR3 is 13 amino acids. The ends were cut back, 2 bases at V and 1 base at J, with 5 bases in the middle. Germline CDR1 is MNHEY and CDR2 is SVGAGI. CDR3 nucleotide sequence: TGTGCCAGCAGTTACACCGGGAACACTGAAGCTTTCTTT. This encodes CASSYTGNTEAFF.

The rearrangement links TRBV21-1 to TRBJ2-5; TRBD1 is the table's D call and was not checked against the DNA. TRBV21-1 is given as a pseudogene. CDR3 length equals 15 residues. The CDR3 spells CASSMIHRGQETQYF. The CDR3 nucleotides read TGTGCCAGCAGCATGATCCACAGGGGGCAAGAGACCCAGTACTTC.

This chain links TRBV25-1 with TRBJ1-2, with TRBD1 as a possible D gene (5 bases). Between the trimmed V and J ends, which lost 6 bases and 4 bases, there was a span of 12 bases. The CDR3 runs 13 residues. Germline V gene data show CDR1 as MGHDK and CDR2 as SYGVNS. The CDR3: CASSGDPSYGYTF. CDR3 in DNA: TGTGCCAGCAGCGGGGACCCATCCTATGGCTACACCTTC.

In its sample, this clone was seen once. The chain combines TRBV6-5 with TRBJ1-3; 8 nucleotides align to TRBD1. The CDR3 is 14 amino acids. CDR1 and CDR2 (germline): MNHEY, SVGAGI. The CDR3 DNA is TGTGCAAGCGGGCGGGACAGGACTGGAAACACCATATATTTT. Protein sequence: CASGRDRTGNTIYF.

The chain uses TRBV29-1 and TRBJ1-2; 11 bases line up with TRBD1. Germline V lookup: CDR1 SQVTM, CDR2 ANQGSEA. There are 13 residues in the CDR3. Unmatched junction bases numbered 3, after V lost 5 bases and J lost 4 bases. This CDR3 is CSVWTGGGYGYTF. The CDR3 DNA reads as TGCAGCGTTTGGACAGGGGGCGGCTATGGCTACACCTTC.

The V and J genes are TRBV7-3 and TRBJ2-5; 9 bases align to TRBD2. Per germline, CDR1 SGHTA and CDR2 FQGTGA. The CDR3 extends over 16 amino acids. The junction had 6 bases not matched to a gene; V was cut back by 0 bases and J by 4 bases. DNA for the CDR3: TGTGCCAGCAGCTTAACCGCGGGAGGGGCAGGAGAGACCCAGTACTTC. Translated: CASSLTAGGAGETQYF.

By share, this clone counts as medium-sized. The gene calls are TRBV6-4 and TRBJ2-1, with 8 bases aligning to TRBD1. From germline, CDR1 is MRHNA and CDR2 SNTAGT. V was clipped by 4 bases and J by 4 bases; unmatched bases: 6. The CDR3 is made up of 15 amino acids. In DNA form, the CDR3 reads TGTGCCAGCAGTGCTGCCGGGACAGGTTACAATGAGCAGTTCTTC. This sequence encodes CASSAAGTGYNEQFF.

The J gene is TRBJ2-7, the V gene TRBV5-8, with 9 bases lining up with TRBD1. Germline CDR1 SGHTS, CDR2 YDEGEE. J lost 6 bases, V lost 6 bases, and 13 bases had no gene match. CDR3 size: 15 residues. DNA of the CDR3: TGTGCCAGCACCCGCGGTAAGGGACAGGGCGGCGAGCAGTACTTC. As protein: CASTRGKGQGGEQYF.

This clone was observed once. CDR3 amino acids: CASSLLAGEYNEQFF. The CDR3 DNA reads as TGTGCCAGTAGTTTACTTGCGGGAGAATACAATGAGCAGTTCTTC. The chain employs TRBV19 and TRBJ2-1, with TRBD2 matching 7 bases. The CDR3 is 15 amino acids. Germline V gene lookup returns CDR1 LNHDA and CDR2 SQIVND (reference sequence). The V and J ends lost 5 bases and 4 bases, in that order; junction bases with no gene match: 8.

The chain links TRBV7-3 to TRBJ1-1; 8 nucleotides line up with TRBD1. The trim removed 6 bases at V and 3 bases at J, leaving 3 bases unmatched. The length of the CDR3 is 13 residues. Germline CDR1 reads SGHTA; CDR2 reads FQGTGA. CDR3 in amino acids: CASSTRGHTEAFF. As DNA, the CDR3 is TGTGCCAGCAGTACCAGGGGGCACACTGAAGCTTTCTTT.

The CDR3 spells CASSLGLAGGVETQYF. The CDR3 region has the DNA TGCGCCAGCAGCTTGGGACTAGCGGGGGGCGTGGAGACCCAGTACTTC. The chain is built from TRBV5-1 and TRBJ2-5; 13 bases are a match to TRBD2. The germline V gene has CDR1 SGHRS and CDR2 YFSETQ. V trimming: 0 bases; J trimming: 5 bases; junction bases outside the gene matches: 4. CDR3 size: 16 residues.

The V call is TRBV2, the J call TRBJ1-2, with unresolved D. Germline V gene lookup returns CDR1 SNHLY and CDR2 FYNNEI. This CDR3 spans 13 amino acids. V lost 1 base and J 1 base, leaving 4 bases between the germline ends. The CDR3 loop reads CASSEEGNYGYTF. In DNA form, the CDR3 reads TGTGCCAGCAGTGAAGAGGGTAACTATGGCTACACCTTC.

The chain links TRBV5-1 to TRBJ2-1; possibly TRBD2 for D (6 bases). This CDR3 spans 15 amino acids. V lost 2 bases and J lost 3, with 12 bases in between. CDR1 SGHRS and CDR2 YFSETQ come from the germline V gene. The CDR3 here is CASSFDATSYNEQFF. The CDR3 coding sequence is TGCGCCAGCAGCTTTGACGCGACTAGCTACAATGAGCAGTTCTTC.

This chain connects TRBV4-1 to TRBJ2-2; D is unclear. Germline CDR1 MGHRA, CDR2 YSYEKL. The V gene lost 0 bases and the J gene lost 5 bases, with 10 bases spanning the gap. The CDR3 has 15 amino acids. CDR3 coding DNA: TGCGCCAGCAGCCAAGATTTGGTTTCTACCGGGGAGCTGTTTTTT. Protein product: CASSQDLVSTGELFF.

The rearrangement uses TRBV9 and TRBJ1-2, with D hard to call. Germline values: CDR1 SGDLS, CDR2 YYNGEE. This CDR3 contains 13 residues. Trimming removed 0 bases from V and 6 bases from J, with 9 bases in between. CDR3 bases: TGTGCCAGCAGCGTAGACCCACGCGATGGCTACACCTTC. It encodes CASSVDPRDGYTF.